This T cell receptor (beta chain) was profiled in a study of radiation and T cells in renal cell carcinoma. The CDR3 is made up of 14 amino acids. Germline V lookup: CDR1 MGHRA, CDR2 YSYEKL. V lost 0 bases to trimming and J lost 9 bases, with 15 bases between them. Some clones are missing from TCRdb's copy, which holds only in-frame ones; the method was immunoSEQ multiplex PCR. The sample carries some 100,000 clones, 80% to 90% recorded once. Stated time point: blood 4 weeks post-SBRT, at nephrectomy. Treatment meaning: 15 Gy SBRT to primary tumor, nephrectomy 4 weeks later. V and J are TRBV4-1 and TRBJ2-7, with a weak D call TRBD1 (6 bases). Sequencing used blood, obtained from a patient whose treatment included radiotherapy and nephrectomy. The receptor was isolated from a man aged 60-69 years with renal cell carcinoma. CDR3 residues: CASSQDGGLGTQYF. CDR3 nucleotides: TGCGCCAGCAGCCAAGATGGGGGCTTGGGGACGCAGTACTTC.